This entry concerns a single T cell receptor (beta chain). This sample is drawn from a study of OX40 agonist ivuxolimab in advanced cancers. The overall study: The diagnoses of dose-escalation patients were hepatocellular carcinoma, melanoma, renal cell or head and neck cancer. Mean age approximately 66 years, range 23 to 79; approximately 83% male.

The timepoints at which blood was sampled were baseline, cycle 4 day 1, and cycle 7 day 1. Clones were read by immunoSEQ multiplex PCR, and TCRdb kept only the in-frame ones, dropping some. The table includes tens of thousands of clones, around 90% detected once. There are 16 residues in the CDR3. Deletions cut 2 bases from V and 3 bases from J, with 14 bases between. Germline V gives CDR1 MDHEN, CDR2 SYDVKM. The chain uses TRBV28 and TRBJ2-1; D is tentatively TRBD1 or TRBD2 (6 bases each). The sequencing used CD4+ or CD8+ T cells sorted from blood, collected in a trial of the OX40 agonist ivuxolimab. The TCR originated in an adult with an advanced solid tumor such as melanoma, head and neck, liver or kidney cancer. Here the CDR3 DNA reads TGTGCCAGCAGTTTAACCGGGGGCCTGCTCTACAATGAGCAGTTCTTC. It codes for CASSLTGGLLYNEQFF. Using reference TRBV28 and TRBJ2-1 for the parts outside the CDR3, the full variable domain is DVKVTQSSRYLVKRTGEKVFLECVQDMDHENMFWYRQDPGLGLRLIYFSYDVKMKEKGDIPEGYSVSREKKERFSLILESASTNQTSMYLCASSLTGGLLYNEQFFGPGTRLTVL.